This TCR beta chain originates from a study of shared clonotypes between healthy human individuals. Turning to the study itself: Participating donors consisted of a couple of women and three men aged 18 to 49.

There are 15 residues in the CDR3. The V and J ends lost 4 bases and 6 bases, in that order; junction bases with no gene match: 10. CDR1 and CDR2 from the germline V gene are SGHDN and FVKESK. Whole-study results and caveats: Shared clonotypes: 4.5% to 6.5% naive CD4, under 4% naive CD8, about 2.2% memory CD4, more than 0.3% memory CD8.

On this clone: Its antigen remains unknown.

Investigators spread the genomic DNA of each subset evenly over several immunoSEQ plates. How the authors handled the data: ImmunoSEQ output held junction-only sequences without quality scores, so filtering differed. Method: immunoSEQ multiplex PCR; TCRdb's copy keeps in-frame clones and lacks some. D and trimming come from the DNA, and the V and J calls and clone size come from that table. Of some 980,000 clones listed, over 75% are singletons. The origin of this receptor is a man between 18 and 29 years old in good health. The sequencing input was memory CD4+ T cells sorted from blood. Subset reported: CD45RA-negative fraction. The chain couples TRBV14 to TRBJ2-3; 7 nucleotides agree with TRBD1. CDR3 sequence: CASSPRDRRTDTQYF. Here the CDR3 DNA reads TGTGCCAGCAGCCCCCGGGACAGAAGAACGGATACGCAGTATTTT.